These T cell receptor beta chains were read from a single sample in a study of blood T cell repertoires in COVID-19. Clones were sequenced by immunoSEQ multiplex PCR, and TCRdb holds only the in-frame ones, with some missing. Of 150,000 to 200,000 clones listed, about four fifths are singletons. The sample was PBMCs or T cells enriched from blood (not recorded which). These receptors were taken from a man over 45 who had recovered from COVID-19. Each CDR3 is given with its conserved first and last residue. The D gene is left open where the match is weak.

CDR3 | V | D
CASSEQGSLYGYTF | TRBV5-1 | .
CASRTGTASGNTIYF | TRBV19 | TRBD1
CASTFPGTGGLKNTEAFF | TRBV27 | TRBD1
CASSIESGCNQPQHF | TRBV21-1 | .
CASSVEWGQNTEAFF | TRBV9 | .
CASSSRVDQPQHF | TRBV7-9 | .
CASSLAGTGSEKLFF | TRBV5-1 | TRBD1
CASSQAGVAFGNEQFF | TRBV3-1/TRBV3-2 | .
CASSVGAADLYNEQFF | TRBV9 | .
CASTGGPTTDTQYF | TRBV28 | .
CASSALQGSDGYTF | TRBV25-1 | TRBD1
CASTLSGGIDTGELFF | TRBV9 | TRBD1
CASRWRGNLNTEAFF | TRBV5-6 | .
CASGKGTGKNEQFF | TRBV9 | TRBD1
CASSEHGGLDYGYTF | TRBV6-1 | .
CASSQVSGWVGNEQFF | TRBV3-1/TRBV3-2 | .
CASRLWWSAPNYGYTF | TRBV7-7 | .
CASSLVTSGRAKETQYF | TRBV7-8 | TRBD2
CASSLGPGDGNTIYF | TRBV5-1 | .
CASSEDVGTGNYEQYF | TRBV6-1 | TRBD1
CASSFGGSNQPQHF | TRBV5-8 | .
CASSISLGGALQKAGQPQHF | TRBV19 | .
CASSFNARQEEDTYSNQPQHF | TRBV27 | .
CATTGVGQPQHF | TRBV28 | TRBD1
CASSLAGGNYNEQFF | TRBV10-1 | TRBD2
CASSYTTGSNEKLFF | TRBV6-5 | TRBD1
CASSQEVGQGVRYGYTF | TRBV14 | TRBD1
CASSPIGGGETQYF | TRBV7-8 | .
CASSRDLAEGYGYTF | TRBV14 | .
CASSLVAGNTEAFF | TRBV7-9 | .
CASRPDCGPRGSNQPQHF | TRBV25-1 | .
CASSGTDSNYGYTF | TRBV28 | TRBD1
CASRANEDQPQHF | TRBV2 | .
CASSSRLAGGGTLTDTQYF | TRBV9 | TRBD2
CATSRRDTGQPQHF | TRBV15 | .
CASSPRDREENLFF | TRBV9 | TRBD1
CASSLGAGGRVGTGELFF | TRBV7-8 | TRBD1
CASSQDPGTVTTNEKLFF | TRBV14 | TRBD1
CASSLPGDYEQYF | TRBV11-2 | .
CASSSRPADNYYGYTF | TRBV5-1 | .
CASSSGTSGRFNEQFF | TRBV5-4 | TRBD2
CASSETRGNSPLHF | TRBV6-1 | .
CASSLGSRGQPEEDQYF | TRBV5-1 | TRBD1
CASSPRGIDTQYF | TRBV18 | .
CASSEGQQETQYF | TRBV9 | TRBD1
CASSAERGWLYF | TRBV7-9 | TRBD2
CASRTKRGGVYEQYF | TRBV6-5 | TRBD2
CASSYFGLAGMDTQYF | TRBV6-5 | TRBD2
CASSPRGQGVDGYTF | TRBV7-9 | TRBD1